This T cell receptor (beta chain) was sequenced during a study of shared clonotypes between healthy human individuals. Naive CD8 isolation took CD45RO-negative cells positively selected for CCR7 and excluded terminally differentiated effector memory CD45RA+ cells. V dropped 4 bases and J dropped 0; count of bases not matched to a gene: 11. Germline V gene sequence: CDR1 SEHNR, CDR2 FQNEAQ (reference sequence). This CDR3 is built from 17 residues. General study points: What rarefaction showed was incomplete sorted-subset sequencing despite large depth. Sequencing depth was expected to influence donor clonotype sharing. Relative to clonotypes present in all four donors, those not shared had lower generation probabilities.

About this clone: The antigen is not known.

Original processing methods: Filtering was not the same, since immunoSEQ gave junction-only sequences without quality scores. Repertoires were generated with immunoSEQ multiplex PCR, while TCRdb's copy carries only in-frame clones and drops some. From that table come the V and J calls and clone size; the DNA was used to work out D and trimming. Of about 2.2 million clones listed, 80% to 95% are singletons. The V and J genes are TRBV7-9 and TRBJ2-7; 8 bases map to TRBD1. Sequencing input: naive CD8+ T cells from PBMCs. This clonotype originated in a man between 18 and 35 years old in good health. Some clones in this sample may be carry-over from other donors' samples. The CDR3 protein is CASSSSSGGQHSYEQYF. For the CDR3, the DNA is TGTGCCAGCAGCTCCTCCTCAGGGGGCCAGCACTCCTACGAGCAGTACTTC.